This TCR beta chain derives from a study of T cell responses to AZD1222 COVID-19 vaccine. Study in general: Pooled together were second doses at about 4 or about 12 weeks.

Study results and caveats: Among the donors, most were white British and more were female, and clonal diversity was possibly underestimated.

Note on this clone: Its antigen is as yet unknown.

The protocol was immunoSEQ multiplex PCR, while the TCRdb copy is restricted to in-frame clones and leaves out a portion. The sample records 150,000 to 180,000 clones, around 89% being singletons. This CDR3 is 15 amino acids long. Germline lookup yields CDR1 SGHTA and CDR2 FQGNSA. V shed 3 bases and J 6 bases; nucleotides not matched to a gene: 5. This specimen consisted of peripheral blood, obtained on day 0 of AZD1222 vaccination. This chain connects TRBV7-2 to TRBJ2-3; 11 bases agree with TRBD2. The source of this sequence is an adult in good health. The CDR3 DNA reads as TGTGCCAGCAGCTTTAGCGGGGGGGTTGGGGATACGCAGTATTTT. This sequence encodes CASSFSGGVGDTQYF.